A selection of T cell receptor beta chains follows, all from one sample in a study of cytomegalovirus exposure and HLA in healthy donors. Produced via immunoSEQ multiplex PCR; TCRdb's table is partial and in-frame only. Seen here are approximately 290,000 clones, roughly 80% observed once, and the top ten hold around 0.33%. The specimen was PBMCs. All receptors come from a girl under 10 years old in good health and CMV-seronegative. Both conserved end residues are part of each CDR3. D genes are given only for firm matches. Not all rows give a size; the values are once, few, many and, for expanded clones, a class.

j_call v_call d_call clone_size cdr3_nt cdr3_aa
TRBJ2-4 TRBV12-5 - - TGTGCTAGTGGGGATGGTAGTCGGAACAGAACAAACATTCAGTACTTC CASGDGSRNRTNIQYF
TRBJ1-2 TRBV19 - - TGTGCCAGTAGTGGGGGCAGTCGGGAAGGCTACACCTTC CASSGGSREGYTF
TRBJ2-1 TRBV4-1 - - TGCGCCAGCAGCCAAGTCCGAAGGTCGCGGGAGCAGTTCTTC CASSQVRRSREQFF
TRBJ1-2 TRBV6-5 TRBD1 - TGTGCCAGCAGGGGACAGCGCTTTAACTATGGCTACACCTTC CASRGQRFNYGYTF
TRBJ2-1 TRBV4-1 TRBD2 - TGCGCCAGCAGCCAAGACAGGGAGGGGAATGAGCAGTTCTTC CASSQDREGNEQFF
TRBJ1-1 TRBV27 - once TGTGCCAGCAGTCGCGAGGGCACTGAAGCTTTCTTT CASSREGTEAFF
TRBJ2-1 TRBV27 - - TGTGCCAGCAGCACCGGAGGGACTGAGCAGTTCTTC CASSTGGTEQFF
TRBJ2-3 TRBV15 TRBD1 - TGTGCCACCACCTGGGACAGTAGCACAGATACGCAGTATTTT CATTWDSSTDTQYF
TRBJ2-7 TRBV6-5 - - TGTGCCAGCAGATACGAGGGGGCGGGGGAGCAGTACTTC CASRYEGAGEQYF
TRBJ1-4 TRBV2 - - TGTGCCAGCAACGTGAGGGCAGGGGCTAATGAAAAACTGTTTTTT CASNVRAGANEKLFF
TRBJ1-2 TRBV19 - - TGTGCCAGTAACGATCCTGGGGGCGCGGTCTATGGCTACACCTTC CASNDPGGAVYGYTF
TRBJ1-6 TRBV4-2 TRBD1 - TGTGCCAGCAGCCGGGACAGGGGGTCACCCCTCCACTTT CASSRDRGSPLHF
TRBJ1-2 TRBV10-3 - few TGTGCCATCAAAAGAGGCGACTACGGCTACACCTTC CAIKRGDYGYTF
TRBJ1-4 TRBV7-6 TRBD1 - TGTGCCAGCAGCAGCGTTACAGGGGGCCGTAATGAAAAACTGTTTTTT CASSSVTGGRNEKLFF
TRBJ1-1 TRBV7-9 TRBD1 - TGTGCCAGCAGCCCGGGGGACAGGGGTGGTTTCTTT CASSPGDRGGFF
TRBJ1-1 TRBV14 TRBD1 few TGTGCCAGCAGCCAAGAAGGGACAGGGTCGAACACTGAAGCTTTCTTT CASSQEGTGSNTEAFF
TRBJ1-2 TRBV14 - - TGTGCCAGCAGCCGGAACCCAGGACAGACGAGCTATGGCTACACCTTC CASSRNPGQTSYGYTF
TRBJ2-7 TRBV11-1 TRBD1 few TGTGCCAGCAGCTTCCGGGACAGGGAGGAGTACGAGCAGTACTTC CASSFRDREEYEQYF
TRBJ1-2 TRBV5-1 - - TGCGCCAGCAGCTTGGAGGAGGACCCCTATGGCTACACCTTC CASSLEEDPYGYTF
TRBJ1-1 TRBV5-1 TRBD1 - TGCGCCAGCAGCTCACAGGGGGCGAACACTGAAGCTTTCTTT CASSSQGANTEAFF
TRBJ2-1 TRBV27 TRBD1 - TGTGCCAGCAGTCCGACAGACAGGGGATCCTACAATGAGCAGTTCTTC CASSPTDRGSYNEQFF
TRBJ2-7 TRBV18 - few TGTGCCAGCTCTCCAAGGGGCTCCTACGAGCAGTACTTC CASSPRGSYEQYF
TRBJ1-1 TRBV18 - - TGTGCCAGCTCACCCGGGTTGTACACTGAAGCTTTCTTT CASSPGLYTEAFF
TRBJ2-2 TRBV11-2 - - TGTGCCAGCAGCTTATGGCCCACCGGGGAGCTGTTTTTT CASSLWPTGELFF
TRBJ1-1 TRBV7-9 - few TGTGCCAGCAGCTTCTTTCAGGGGAACACTGAAGCTTTCTTT CASSFFQGNTEAFF
TRBJ1-1 TRBV5-1 - - TGCGCCAGCAGCTTGTTTCTACCCACTAACACTGAAGCTTTCTTT CASSLFLPTNTEAFF
TRBJ2-1 TRBV6-4 - - TGTGCCAGCAGTGAGGGGACAAGTGAGCAGTTCTTC CASSEGTSEQFF
TRBJ2-1 TRBV18 - - TGTGCCAGCTCACCACACAGAGACAATGAGCAGTTCTTC CASSPHRDNEQFF
TRBJ1-1 TRBV6-4 TRBD1 - TGTGCCAGCAGTGACAGGGGGCGCGGGAATTTT CASSDRGRGNF
TRBJ2-7 TRBV28 TRBD2 - TGTGCCAGCAGTACCCCATCTGCGGGGGGCTCCTACGAGCAGTACTTC CASSTPSAGGSYEQYF